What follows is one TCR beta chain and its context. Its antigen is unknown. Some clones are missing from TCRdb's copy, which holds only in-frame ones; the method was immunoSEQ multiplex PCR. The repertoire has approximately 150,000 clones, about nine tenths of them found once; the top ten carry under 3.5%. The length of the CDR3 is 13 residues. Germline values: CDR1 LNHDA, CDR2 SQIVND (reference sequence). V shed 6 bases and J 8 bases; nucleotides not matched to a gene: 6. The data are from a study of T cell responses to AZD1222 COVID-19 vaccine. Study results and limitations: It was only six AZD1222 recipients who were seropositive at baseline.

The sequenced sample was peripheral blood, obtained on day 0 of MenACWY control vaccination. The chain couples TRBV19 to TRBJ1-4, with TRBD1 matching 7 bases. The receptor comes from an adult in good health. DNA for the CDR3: TGTGCCAGTAGAAGGGGGCCGGGGGAAAAACTGTTTTTT. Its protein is CASRRGPGEKLFF. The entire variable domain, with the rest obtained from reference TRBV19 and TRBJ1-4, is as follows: DGGITQSPKYLFRKEGQNVTLSCEQNLNHDAMYWYRQDPGQGLRLIYYSQIVNDFQKGDIAEGYSVSREKKESFPLTVTSAQKNPTAFYLCASRRGPGEKLFFGSGTQLSVL.